Given below is one T cell receptor (beta chain) in context. The data were taken from a study of blood T cell repertoires in COVID-19. The data were produced by immunoSEQ multiplex PCR, yet TCRdb's version contains in-frame clones alone and is incomplete. The sample carries approximately 300,000 clones, about nine tenths recorded once. Trimming removed 3 bases from V and 2 bases from J, with 10 bases in between. CDR3 size: 14 residues. The germline CDR1 and CDR2 sequences are KGHSH and LQKENI. The chain uses TRBV18 and TRBJ1-1; D is possibly TRBD1 (6 bases). Sequenced material: PBMCs or T cells enriched from blood (not recorded which). This clonotype was obtained from a woman between 18 and 29 years old who had recovered from COVID-19. CDR3 sequence (DNA): TGTGCCAGCTCACCTAGGACAGAAAACACTGAAGCTTTCTTT. This codes for CASSPRTENTEAFF.